Listed below are T cell receptor beta chains from one sample, sequenced in a study of T cell repertoires in cytomegalovirus infection. Each CDR3 protein gets one entry after TCRdb re-called the reads with MiXCR. The sample includes around 740,000 distinct CDR3 sequences, approximately 34% of them seen just once. Sample: PBMCs. The receptors were gathered from a human donor in good health (CMV status not recorded). Some clones in this sample may be carry-over from other donors' samples. CDR3s include the opening cysteine and the closing phenylalanine or tryptophan. The D gene is left open where the match is weak. Clone size, where shown, is once, few, many, or a class for clones that have expanded.

D | size | J | V | CDR3 | DNA
- | many | TRBJ2-1 | TRBV7-8 | CASSLGRGGDYNEQFF | TGTGCCAGCAGCTTAGGGAGGGGGGGAGATTACAATGAGCAGTTCTTC
- | - | TRBJ2-7 | TRBV7-2 | CASSFNPYDQYF | TGTGCCAGCAGCTTCAACCCCTACGATCAGTACTTC
TRBD1 | few | TRBJ2-7 | TRBV6-5 | CASSYGQGRNEQYF | TGTGCCAGCAGTTACGGACAGGGGAGGAACGAGCAGTACTTC
TRBD1 | - | TRBJ2-3 | TRBV20-1 | CSARVTFARQGDTQYF | TGCAGTGCTAGAGTCACATTCGCGCGACAGGGAGATACGCAGTATTTT
- | - | TRBJ2-1 | TRBV2 | CASSEARQDLAFKFF | TGTGCCAGCAGTGAAGCAAGGCAGGACCTCGCCTTCAAGTTCTTC
- | - | TRBJ1-2 | TRBV7-9 | CASSRVDYGYTF | TGTGCCAGCAGTCGAGTAGACTATGGCTACACCTTC
TRBD1 | - | TRBJ1-4 | TRBV28 | CASSTTGGSEKLFF | TGTGCCAGCAGTACGACAGGGGGAAGCGAAAAACTGTTTTTT
TRBD2 | - | TRBJ2-1 | TRBV7-2 | CASSLVAGGARNEQFF | TGTGCCAGCAGCTTAGTAGCGGGGGGTGCAAGGAATGAGCAGTTCTTC
TRBD2 | many | TRBJ2-5 | TRBV12-3/TRBV12-4 | CASSLSGLAETQYF | TGTGCCAGCAGTTTAAGTGGACTAGCGGAGACCCAGTACTTC
- | - | TRBJ1-1 | TRBV7-9 | CASSSRAAEAFF | TGTGCCAGCAGCAGCAGGGCCGCCGAAGCTTTCTTT
- | - | TRBJ2-7 | TRBV2 | CASSGRSTVSYEQYF | TGTGCCAGCAGTGGACGGAGTACAGTCTCCTACGAGCAGTACTTC
- | - | TRBJ2-7 | TRBV6-2/TRBV6-3 | CASREMYEQYF | TGTGCCAGCAGGGAGATGTACGAGCAGTACTTC
- | many | TRBJ2-7 | TRBV7-2 | CASSLVTRGVSEQYF | TGTGCCAGCAGCTTAGTCACCAGGGGAGTTTCCGAGCAGTACTTC
TRBD2 | - | TRBJ2-3 | TRBV20-1 | CSARLTTSGRQTDTQYF | TGCAGTGCTAGACTCACTACCAGCGGGAGGCAAACAGATACGCAGTATTTT
- | - | TRBJ1-1 | TRBV7-9 | CASSSVNTESFF | TGTGCCAGCAGCTCGGTTAACACTGAATCGTTCTTT
- | - | TRBJ2-2 | TRBV7-2 | CASSILRGGELFF | TGTGCCAGCAGCATCCTCCGGGGAGGGGAGCTGTTTTTT
- | many | TRBJ2-7 | TRBV12-3/TRBV12-4 | CASSFHSYEQYF | TGTGCCAGCAGTTTTCATTCCTACGAGCAGTACTTC
- | - | TRBJ2-1 | TRBV7-8 | CASSLVVGIYNEQFF | TGTGCCAGCAGCTTAGTGGTAGGAATATACAATGAGCAGTTCTTC
TRBD1 | - | TRBJ1-1 | TRBV9 | CASSRRDRGDTEAFF | TGTGCCAGCAGCAGACGGGACAGGGGGGACACTGAAGCTTTCTTT
- | many | TRBJ2-3 | TRBV5-4 | CASSLEGGGADTQYF | TGTGCCAGCAGCTTGGAGGGCGGAGGGGCAGATACGCAGTATTTT